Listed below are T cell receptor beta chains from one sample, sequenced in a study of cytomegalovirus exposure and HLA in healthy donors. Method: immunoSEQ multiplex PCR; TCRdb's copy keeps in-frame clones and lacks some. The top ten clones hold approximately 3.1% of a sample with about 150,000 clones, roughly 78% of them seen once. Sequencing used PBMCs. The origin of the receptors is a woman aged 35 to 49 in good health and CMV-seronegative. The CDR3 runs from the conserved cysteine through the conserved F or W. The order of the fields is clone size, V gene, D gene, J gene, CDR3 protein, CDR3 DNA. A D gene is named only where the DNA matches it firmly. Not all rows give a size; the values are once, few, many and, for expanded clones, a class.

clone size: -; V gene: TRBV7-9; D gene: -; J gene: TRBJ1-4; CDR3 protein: CSSSFGGLELFF; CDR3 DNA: TGTTCCAGCAGCTTTGGGGGCCTTGAACTGTTTTTT
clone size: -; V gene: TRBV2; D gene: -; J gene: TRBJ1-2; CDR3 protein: CASSDGQIYYGYTF; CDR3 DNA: TGTGCCAGCAGTGATGGGCAGATCTACTATGGCTACACCTTC
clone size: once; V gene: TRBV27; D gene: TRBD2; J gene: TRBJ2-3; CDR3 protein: CASTKGLAGLDTQYF; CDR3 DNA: TGTGCCAGCACTAAGGGACTAGCGGGGTTGGATACGCAGTATTTT
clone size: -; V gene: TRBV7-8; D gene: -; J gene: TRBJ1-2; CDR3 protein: CASSSPDSNYGYTF; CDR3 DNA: TGTGCCAGCAGCTCGCCGGACAGTAACTATGGCTACACCTTC
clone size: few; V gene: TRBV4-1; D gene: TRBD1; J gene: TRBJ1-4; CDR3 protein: CASSPRDRGVANEKLFF; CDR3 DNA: TGCGCCAGCAGCCCACGGGACAGGGGGGTTGCTAATGAAAAACTGTTTTTT
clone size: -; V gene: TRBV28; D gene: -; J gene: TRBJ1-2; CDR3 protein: CASSLDRRDGYTF; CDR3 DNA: TGTGCCAGCAGTTTAGACAGGCGGGATGGCTACACCTTC
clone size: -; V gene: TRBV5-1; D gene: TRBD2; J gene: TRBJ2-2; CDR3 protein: CASSQGGSGGPDGELFF; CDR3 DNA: TGCGCCAGCAGCCAAGGGGGGTCGGGGGGGCCCGACGGGGAGCTGTTTTTT
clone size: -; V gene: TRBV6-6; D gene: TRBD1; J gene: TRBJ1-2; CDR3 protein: CASSPLWTGGGYTF; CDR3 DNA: TGTGCCAGCAGTCCCCTTTGGACAGGGGGTGGCTACACCTTC
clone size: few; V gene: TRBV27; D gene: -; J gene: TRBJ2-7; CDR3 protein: CASSSHTLRGSYEQYF; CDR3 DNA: TGTGCCAGCAGTTCTCACACCCTCAGGGGATCCTACGAGCAGTACTTC
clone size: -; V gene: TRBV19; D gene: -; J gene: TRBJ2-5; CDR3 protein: CASSHPPPRETQYF; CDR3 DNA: TGTGCCAGTAGTCACCCCCCCCCACGGGAGACCCAGTACTTC
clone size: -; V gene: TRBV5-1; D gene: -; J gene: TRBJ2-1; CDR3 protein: CASSLTDPIYNEQFF; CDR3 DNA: TGCGCCAGCAGCTTGACAGATCCTATCTACAATGAGCAGTTCTTC
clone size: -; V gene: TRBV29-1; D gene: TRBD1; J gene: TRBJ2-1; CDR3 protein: CSVAAGQVGNEQFF; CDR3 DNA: TGCAGCGTCGCGGCGGGACAGGTTGGGAATGAGCAGTTCTTC
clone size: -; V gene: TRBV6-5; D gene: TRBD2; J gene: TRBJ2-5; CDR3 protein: CASSYGSWGRGETQYF; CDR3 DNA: TGTGCCAGCAGTTACGGGAGCTGGGGGAGGGGAGAGACCCAGTACTTC
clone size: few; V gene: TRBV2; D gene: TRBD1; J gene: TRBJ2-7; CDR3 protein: CASSRDRGGEQYF; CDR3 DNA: TGTGCCAGCAGCCGGGACAGGGGCGGGGAGCAGTACTTC
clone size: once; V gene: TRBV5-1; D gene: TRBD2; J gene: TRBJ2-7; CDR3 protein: CASSEGLAGGSYEQYF; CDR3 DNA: TGCGCCAGCAGCGAGGGACTAGCGGGGGGCTCCTACGAGCAGTACTTC
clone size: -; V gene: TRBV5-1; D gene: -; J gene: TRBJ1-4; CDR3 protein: CASSFGAGIEKLFF; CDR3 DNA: TGCGCCAGCAGCTTTGGAGCCGGAATTGAAAAACTGTTTTTT
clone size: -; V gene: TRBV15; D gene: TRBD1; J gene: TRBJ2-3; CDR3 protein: CATSRDRNRGDTQYF; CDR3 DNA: TGTGCCACCAGCAGAGATCGAAACAGGGGAGATACGCAGTATTTT
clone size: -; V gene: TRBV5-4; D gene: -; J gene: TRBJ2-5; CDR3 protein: CASSLGLDRYQETQYF; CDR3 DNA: TGTGCCAGCAGCCTGGGACTCGACAGGTACCAAGAGACCCAGTACTTC
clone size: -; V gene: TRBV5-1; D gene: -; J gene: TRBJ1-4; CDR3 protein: CASRAGQPFGSNEKLFF; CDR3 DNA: TGCGCCAGCAGAGCCGGACAGCCGTTTGGGTCTAATGAAAAACTGTTTTTT
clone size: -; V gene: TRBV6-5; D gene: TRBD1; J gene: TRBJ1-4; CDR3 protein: CASSYPGQENEKLFF; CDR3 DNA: TGTGCCAGCAGTTACCCGGGACAGGAGAATGAAAAACTGTTTTTT
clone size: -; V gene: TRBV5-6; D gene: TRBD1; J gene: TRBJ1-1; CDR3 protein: CASSLNRGQTEAFF; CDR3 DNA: TGTGCCAGCAGCTTGAACAGGGGGCAGACTGAAGCTTTCTTT
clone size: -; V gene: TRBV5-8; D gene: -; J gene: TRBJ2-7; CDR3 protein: CASSLVSLSREQYF; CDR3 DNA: TGTGCCAGCAGCTTGGTTAGCCTTTCGAGGGAGCAGTACTTC
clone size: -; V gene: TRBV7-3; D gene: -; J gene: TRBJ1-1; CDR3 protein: CASSSSPGTEAFF; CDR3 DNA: TGTGCCAGCAGCTCCTCCCCGGGGACTGAAGCTTTCTTT
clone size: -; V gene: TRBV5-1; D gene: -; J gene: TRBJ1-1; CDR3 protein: CASSLEAGNTEAFF; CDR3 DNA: TGCGCCAGCAGCTTGGAAGCAGGGAACACTGAAGCTTTCTTT
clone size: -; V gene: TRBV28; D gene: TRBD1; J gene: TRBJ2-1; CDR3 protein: CASSLRGGQGVQQFF; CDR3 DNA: TGTGCCAGCAGTTTAAGGGGTGGACAGGGTGTGCAGCAGTTCTTC
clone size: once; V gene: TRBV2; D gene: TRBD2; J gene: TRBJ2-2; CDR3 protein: CASKRSGGDTGELFF; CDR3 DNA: TGTGCCAGCAAAAGGAGCGGGGGGGACACCGGGGAGCTGTTTTTT
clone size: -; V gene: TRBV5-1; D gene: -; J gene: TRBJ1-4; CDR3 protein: CASSLEPTTNEKLFF; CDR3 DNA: TGCGCCAGCAGCTTGGAACCTACAACTAATGAAAAACTGTTTTTT
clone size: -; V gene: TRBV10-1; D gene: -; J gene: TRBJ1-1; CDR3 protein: CASSESRVKDVAEAFF; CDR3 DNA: TGCGCCAGCAGTGAGTCCAGGGTTAAAGATGTCGCTGAAGCTTTCTTT
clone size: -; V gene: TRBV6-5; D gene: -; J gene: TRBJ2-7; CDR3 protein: CASSPGGGLYEQYF; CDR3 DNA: TGTGCCAGCAGCCCCGGAGGTGGGTTATACGAGCAGTACTTC
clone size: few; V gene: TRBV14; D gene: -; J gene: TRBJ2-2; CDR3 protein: CASSQDSAGPLLRGELFF; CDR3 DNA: TGTGCCAGCAGCCAAGATTCGGCGGGGCCCTTATTGAGGGGGGAGCTGTTTTTT
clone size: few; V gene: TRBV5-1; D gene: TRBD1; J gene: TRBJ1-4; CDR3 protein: CASSPGLGTGDEKLFF; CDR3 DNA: TGCGCCAGCAGCCCGGGTTTGGGGACAGGGGATGAAAAACTGTTTTTT
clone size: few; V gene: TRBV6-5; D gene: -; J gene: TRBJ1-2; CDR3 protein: CASSYGENGYTF; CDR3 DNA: TGTGCCAGCAGTTACGGGGAGAATGGCTACACCTTC
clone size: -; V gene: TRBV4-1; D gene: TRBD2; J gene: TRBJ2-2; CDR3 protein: CASSQASGPNTGELFF; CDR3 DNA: TGCGCCAGCAGCCAGGCTAGCGGACCTAACACCGGGGAGCTGTTTTTT
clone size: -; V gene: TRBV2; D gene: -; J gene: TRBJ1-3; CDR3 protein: CASREHAGAAGNTIYF; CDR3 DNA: TGTGCCAGCAGGGAGCATGCGGGTGCCGCTGGAAACACCATATATTTT
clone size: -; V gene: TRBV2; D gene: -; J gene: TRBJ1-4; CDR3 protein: CASTSDGKRNEKLFF; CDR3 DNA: TGTGCCAGCACGTCCGACGGGAAACGTAATGAAAAACTGTTTTTT
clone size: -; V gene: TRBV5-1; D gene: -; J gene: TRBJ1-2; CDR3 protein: CASSFIRAIGYGYTF; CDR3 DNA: TGCGCCAGCAGCTTTATCAGGGCTATCGGCTATGGCTACACCTTC
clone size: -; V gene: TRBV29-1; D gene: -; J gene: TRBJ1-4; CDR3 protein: CSAAWGPTNEKLFF; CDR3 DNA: TGCAGCGCGGCCTGGGGGCCAACTAATGAAAAACTGTTTTTT